The 20 T cell receptor beta chains below were found in one sample sequenced in a study of blood T cells in healthy people across ages. Primers used in a second PCR of roughly 6 to 11 cycles were a sample-barcoded 5' primer and a J-beta primer mix. Via MiXCR, TCRdb re-called the 5' RACE reads, giving one row per CDR3 protein. The sample lists over 1,200,000 distinct CDR3 sequences; approximately 59% were seen once. The sample comprised blood. Receptors originate from a man between 18 and 35 years old in good health.

The chain employs TRBV6-6 and TRBJ1-5, with D possibly being TRBD1 (6 bases). The CDR3 totals 16 residues. With 2 bases removed from V and 1 base from J, the gap between germline ends came to 12 bases. The germline V gene has CDR1 MNHNY and CDR2 SVGAGI (reference sequence). CDR3 region: CASSYEGVGSNQPQHF. The DNA for the CDR3 is TGTGCCAGCAGTTACGAGGGGGTTGGAAGCAATCAGCCCCAGCATTTT.

The chain links TRBV6-6 to TRBJ2-2, with 9 bases aligning to TRBD1. The CDR3 runs 16 residues. Germline V gene sequence: CDR1 MNHNY, CDR2 SVGAGI (reference sequence). V lost 2 bases and J lost 5; bases outside the gene matches: 6. CDR3 in amino acids: CASSYLKQGATGELFF. The CDR3 DNA is TGTGCCAGCAGTTACCTCAAACAGGGGGCAACCGGGGAGCTGTTTTTT.

The chain combines TRBV3-1 with TRBJ2-4; the D is unclear. The CDR3 sequence is 15 residues long. V was shortened by 1 base and J by 13 bases, with 20 bases between the two germline ends. CDR1 is LGHDT, CDR2 YNNKEL, per germline (reference sequence). The DNA for the CDR3 is TGTGCCAGCAGCCAAGGGCCGGTTCGTGAGAGCACCCAGTACTTC. It specifies CASSQGPVRESTQYF.

This clonotype was seen more than once but under ten times. This chain connects TRBV20-1 to TRBJ2-3; D is uncertain. V was clipped by 3 bases and J by 1 base, with 11 bases between them. CDR3 length: 14 amino acids. Germline V gives CDR1 DFQATT, CDR2 SNEGSKA (reference sequence). The CDR3 loop is CSARSPGRTDTQYF. CDR3 nucleotide sequence: TGCAGTGCTAGGTCCCCGGGCCGCACAGATACGCAGTATTTT.

This rearrangement joins TRBV11-2 to TRBJ1-2; TRBD1 aligns across 8 bases. The CDR3 totals 15 residues. V was clipped by 1 base and J by 6 bases; unmatched bases: 7. Germline lookup yields CDR1 SGHAT and CDR2 FQNNGV. CDR3 amino acids: CASSLVRTGRNGYTF. The CDR3, as DNA: TGTGCCAGCAGCTTAGTTCGGACAGGGAGGAATGGCTACACCTTC.

As to this clonotype: The junction differs from germline at one of its ends, possibly a read error. This chain connects TRBV2 to TRBJ2-2; D might be TRBD1 (5 bases). CDR3 length equals 15 residues. The germline V gene encodes CDR1 SNHLY and CDR2 FYNNEI. CDR3 amino acids: CASSEVRAVTAELFF. CDR3 DNA: TGTGCCAGCAGTGAAGTCAGGGCGGTAACCGCGGAGCTGTTTTTT.

The chain is built from TRBV12-3 or TRBV12-4 and TRBJ1-2; possible D gene TRBD1, 6 bases. V lost 5 bases to trimming and J lost 0 bases, with 13 bases between them. The CDR3 spans 15 residues. DNA of the CDR3: TGTGCCAGCAGTACACGGGACATATCTAACTATGGCTACACCTTC. Its protein is CASSTRDISNYGYTF.

The chain recombines TRBV4-1 with TRBJ1-2; D unresolved. Germline-derived CDR1 and CDR2 are MGHRA and YSYEKL. This CDR3 has 14 amino acids. Trimming took 7 bases from V and 5 from J, leaving 17 bases between them. The CDR3 DNA follows: TGCGCCAGCACGACTAACGTAGGAGCTTATGGCTACACCTTC. This sequence encodes CASTTNVGAYGYTF.

The chain is built from TRBV29-1 and TRBJ2-3, with 8 bases identical to TRBD2. The CDR3 extends over 13 amino acids. V trimming: 6 bases; J trimming: 4 bases; junction bases outside the gene matches: 6. Per germline, CDR1 SQVTM and CDR2 ANQGSEA. In DNA form, the CDR3 reads TGCAGCGTACCGGGGGGGTTTTCAGATACGCAGTATTTT. It specifies CSVPGGFSDTQYF.

V and J are TRBV7-9 and TRBJ2-1, with TRBD1 matching 8 bases. CDR3 length: 13 amino acids. Trimming removed 3 bases from V and 8 bases from J; junction bases left unmatched: 3. Germline CDR1 is SEHNR and CDR2 is FQNEAQ (reference sequence). CDR3 coding DNA: TGTGCCAGCAGCTTGACAGGGGCGGATGAGCAGTTCTTC. This translates into CASSLTGADEQFF. Full variable domain (missing parts from reference TRBV7-9 and TRBJ2-1): DTGVSQNPRHKITKRGQNVTFRCDPISEHNRLYWYRQTLGQGPEFLTYFQNEAQLEKSRLLSDRFSAERPKGSFSTLEIQRTEQGDSAMYLCASSLTGADEQFFGPGTRLTVL.

This chain connects TRBV7-2 to TRBJ2-5; possibly TRBD2 for D (6 bases). Germline CDR1 and CDR2: SGHTA and FQGNSA. V was trimmed by 4 bases and J by 2 bases, leaving 20 bases between them. The CDR3 runs to 17 residues. This CDR3 is CASSSSSIGRGQETQYF. CDR3 bases: TGTGCCAGCAGCTCATCCTCGATCGGGCGGGGTCAAGAGACCCAGTACTTC. Based on the CDR3 plus reference TRBV7-2 and TRBJ2-5, the full variable domain is GAGVSQSPSNKVTEKGKDVELRCDPISGHTALYWYRQSLGQGLEFLIYFQGNSAPDKSGLPSDRFSAERTGGSVSTLTIQRTQQEDSAVYLCASSSSSIGRGQETQYFGPGTRLLVL.

J is TRBJ1-2 and V is TRBV6-2 or TRBV6-3; D call uncertain. Germline V gene data show CDR1 as MNHEY and CDR2 as SVGEGT. CDR3 size: 13 residues. V was pared by 2 bases and J by 7 bases, with 11 bases between. CDR3 DNA: TGTGCCAGCAGTTACGAATGGGTTTCTGGCTACACCTTC. Its translation is CASSYEWVSGYTF.

The chain uses TRBV29-1 and TRBJ1-5; D gene unclear. Germline lookup yields CDR1 SQVTM and CDR2 ANQGSEA. The CDR3 is made up of 14 amino acids. The V end was cut by 5 bases, the J end by 5 bases, with 16 bases between. The CDR3 region has the DNA TGCAGCGTTCCATCAACGGACGGGGATCAGCCCCAGCATTTT. This sequence encodes CSVPSTDGDQPQHF.

V is TRBV20-1 and J is TRBJ1-2, with 7 bases matching TRBD1. The CDR3 sequence is 13 residues long. J lost 4 bases, V lost 6 bases, and 8 bases had no gene match. Germline CDR1 is DFQATT and CDR2 is SNEGSKA (reference sequence). CDR3 sequence reads: CSAATGSFYGYTF. For the CDR3, the DNA is TGCAGTGCAGCGACAGGGTCTTTCTATGGCTACACCTTC.

V is TRBV5-4 and J is TRBJ2-3; 9 nucleotides align to TRBD1. The CDR3 is 15 residues long. Germline loops: CDR1 SGHNT, CDR2 YYREEE (reference sequence). V shed 4 bases, J shed 2 bases, and the junction held 5 bases outside the gene matches. The CDR3 spells CASSIGTGYTDTQYF. For the CDR3, the DNA is TGTGCCAGCAGCATCGGGACAGGGTACACAGATACGCAGTATTTT. Full variable domain (remainder filled in from reference TRBV5-4 and TRBJ2-3): ETGVTQSPTHLIKTRGQQVTLRCSSQSGHNTVSWYQQALGQGPQFIFQYYREEENGRGNFPPRFSGLQFPNYSSELNVNALELDDSALYLCASSIGTGYTDTQYFGPGTRLTVL.

A single count supports this clonotype. V gene TRBV6-5 combines with J gene TRBJ1-6, with a weak D call TRBD1 (5 bases). The CDR3 consists of 16 residues. Trimming shortened V by 0 bases and J by 10 bases, and 16 bases separated the two germline ends. In germline, CDR1 is MNHEY, CDR2 SVGAGI. CDR3 DNA sequence: TGTGCCAGCAGTTACTCCCCCGGGACCGCCATATCACCCCTCCACTTT. It encodes CASSYSPGTAISPLHF.

J is TRBJ2-4 and V is TRBV3-1; D is unresolved. With the DNA end fitting TRBJ2-5 better, the J assignment may be wrong. CDR1 is LGHDT, CDR2 YNNKEL, per germline (reference sequence). CDR3 length equals 12 residues. As DNA, the CDR3 is TGTGCCAGCAGCCCCCTCTCCGAGACCCAGTACTTC. This encodes CASSPLSETQYF.

This chain uses TRBV20-1 with TRBJ2-7, with a tentative D call TRBD1 (5 bases). The J call may be wrong; the DNA end is better matched by TRBJ2-5. CDR1 DFQATT and CDR2 SNEGSKA come from the germline V gene (reference sequence). The CDR3 runs 14 residues. CDR3 DNA sequence: TGCAGTGTAACGACCGGACAATCCCCAAAGACCCAGTACTTC. This gives the protein CSVTTGQSPKTQYF.

The chain couples TRBV4-1 to TRBJ2-1, with a weak D call TRBD2 (5 bases). Germline V gene sequence: CDR1 MGHRA, CDR2 YSYEKL. V was trimmed by 0 bases and J by 13 bases, leaving 19 bases between them. The CDR3 contains 15 residues. CDR3 sequence (DNA): TGCGCCAGCAGCCAAGACAGCGGCTTCCAAGAGACCCAGTTCTTC. It is translated as CASSQDSGFQETQFF.

The rearrangement links TRBV14 to TRBJ2-1; 11 nucleotides match TRBD2. Per germline, CDR1 SGHDN and CDR2 FVKESK. CDR3 length: 20 amino acids. V dropped 1 base and J dropped 4; count of bases not matched to a gene: 15. The CDR3 sequence is CASSQGSGTSGGRLYNEQFF. The CDR3 DNA reads TGTGCCAGCAGCCAAGGTTCTGGGACTAGCGGTGGCCGACTATACAATGAGCAGTTCTTC.